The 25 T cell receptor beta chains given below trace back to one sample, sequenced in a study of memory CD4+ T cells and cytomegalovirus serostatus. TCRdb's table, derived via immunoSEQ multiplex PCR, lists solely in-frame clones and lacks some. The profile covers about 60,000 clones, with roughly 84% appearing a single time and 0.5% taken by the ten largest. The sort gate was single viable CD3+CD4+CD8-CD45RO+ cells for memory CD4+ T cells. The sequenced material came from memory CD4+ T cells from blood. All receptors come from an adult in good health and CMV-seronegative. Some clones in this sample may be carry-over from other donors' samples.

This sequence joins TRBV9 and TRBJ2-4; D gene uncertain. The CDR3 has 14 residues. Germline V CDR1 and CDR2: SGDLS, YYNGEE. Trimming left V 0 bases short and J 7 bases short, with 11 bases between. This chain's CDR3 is CASSVERDGNIQYF. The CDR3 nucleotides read TGTGCCAGCAGCGTAGAAAGAGACGGGAACATTCAGTACTTC.

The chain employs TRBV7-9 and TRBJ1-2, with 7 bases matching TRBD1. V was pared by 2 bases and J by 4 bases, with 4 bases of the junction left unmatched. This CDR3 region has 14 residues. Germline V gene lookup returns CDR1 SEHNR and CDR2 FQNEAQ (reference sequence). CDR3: CASSLRQGSYGYTF. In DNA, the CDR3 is TGTGCCAGCAGCTTAAGACAGGGTTCCTATGGCTACACCTTC.

For the CDR3, the DNA is TGTGCCAGTAGTCTCCGACAGGGGGCGAACACTGAAGCTTTCTTT. Translating gives CASSLRQGANTEAFF. The chain joins TRBV19 to TRBJ1-1; 10 nucleotides align to TRBD1. Germline CDR1 LNHDA, CDR2 SQIVND (reference sequence). Germline trimming cut 5 bases from V and 1 base from J; bases unmatched to any gene: 4. The CDR3 extends over 15 amino acids.

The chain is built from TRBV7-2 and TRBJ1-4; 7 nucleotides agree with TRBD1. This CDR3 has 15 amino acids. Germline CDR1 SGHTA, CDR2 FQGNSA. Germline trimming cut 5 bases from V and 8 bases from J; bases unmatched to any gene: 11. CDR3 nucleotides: TGTGCCAGCAGCCCTCGGACAGGAGGTCCGGAAAAACTGTTTTTT. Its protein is CASSPRTGGPEKLFF.

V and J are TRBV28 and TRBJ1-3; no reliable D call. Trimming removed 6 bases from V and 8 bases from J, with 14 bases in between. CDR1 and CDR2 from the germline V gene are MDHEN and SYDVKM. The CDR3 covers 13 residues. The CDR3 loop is CASRTNHGDTIYF. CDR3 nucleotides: TGTGCCAGCAGAACAAACCACGGGGACACCATATATTTT.

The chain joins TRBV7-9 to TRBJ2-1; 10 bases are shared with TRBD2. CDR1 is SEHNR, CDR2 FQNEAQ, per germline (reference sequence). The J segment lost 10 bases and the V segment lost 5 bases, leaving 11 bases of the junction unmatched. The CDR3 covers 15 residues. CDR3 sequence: CASSRPGLAYNEQFF. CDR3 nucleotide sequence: TGTGCCAGCAGCCGGCCGGGACTAGCGTATAACGAGCAGTTCTTC. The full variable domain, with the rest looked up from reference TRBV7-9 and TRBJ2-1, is DTGVSQNPRHKITKRGQNVTFRCDPISEHNRLYWYRQTLGQGPEFLTYFQNEAQLEKSRLLSDRFSAERPKGSFSTLEIQRTEQGDSAMYLCASSRPGLAYNEQFFGPGTRLTVL.

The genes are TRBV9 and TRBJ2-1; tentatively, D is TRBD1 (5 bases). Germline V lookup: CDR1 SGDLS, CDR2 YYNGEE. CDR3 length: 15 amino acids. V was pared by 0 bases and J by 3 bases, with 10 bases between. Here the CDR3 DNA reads TGTGCCAGCAGCGTAGGGACAAGGGTCTACAATGAGCAGTTCTTC. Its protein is CASSVGTRVYNEQFF. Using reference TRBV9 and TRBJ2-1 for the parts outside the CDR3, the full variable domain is DSGVTQTPKHLITATGQRVTLRCSPRSGDLSVYWYQQSLDQGLQFLIQYYNGEERAKGNILERFSAQQFPDLHSELNLSSLELGDSALYFCASSVGTRVYNEQFFGPGTRLTVL.

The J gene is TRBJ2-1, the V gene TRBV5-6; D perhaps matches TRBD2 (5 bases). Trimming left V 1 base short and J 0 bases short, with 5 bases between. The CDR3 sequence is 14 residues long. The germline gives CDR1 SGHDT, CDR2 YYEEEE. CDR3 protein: CASSLTSSYNEQFF. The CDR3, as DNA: TGTGCCAGCAGCTTGACTAGCTCCTACAATGAGCAGTTCTTC.

CDR3 protein: CASSLDALGGFTYEQYF. The CDR3 coding sequence is TGTGCCAGCAGCTTAGATGCGTTGGGAGGGTTCACCTACGAGCAGTACTTC. This chain links TRBV7-2 with TRBJ2-7; TRBD2 agrees at 7 bases. Germline lookup yields CDR1 SGHTA and CDR2 FQGNSA. The CDR3 has 17 residues. The V gene end was trimmed by 1 base and the J gene end by 2 bases; junction bases not matched to a gene: 11.

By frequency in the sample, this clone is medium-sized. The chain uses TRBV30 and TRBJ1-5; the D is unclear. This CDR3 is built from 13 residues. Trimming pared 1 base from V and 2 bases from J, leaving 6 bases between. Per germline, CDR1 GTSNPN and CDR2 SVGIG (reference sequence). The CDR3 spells CAWSGGGNQPQHF. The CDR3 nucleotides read TGTGCCTGGAGTGGGGGTGGCAATCAGCCCCAGCATTTT. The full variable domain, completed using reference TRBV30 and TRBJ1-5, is SQTIHQWPATLVQPVGSPLSLECTVEGTSNPNLYWYRQAAGRGLQLLFYSVGIGQISSEVPQNLSASRPQDRQFILSSKKLLLSDSGFYLCAWSGGGNQPQHFGDGTRLSIL.

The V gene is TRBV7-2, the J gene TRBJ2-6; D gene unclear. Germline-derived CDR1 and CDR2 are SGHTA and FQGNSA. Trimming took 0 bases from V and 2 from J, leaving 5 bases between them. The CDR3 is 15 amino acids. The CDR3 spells CASSLASPGANVLTF. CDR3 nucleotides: TGTGCCAGCAGCTTAGCCTCGCCTGGGGCCAACGTCCTGACTTTC.

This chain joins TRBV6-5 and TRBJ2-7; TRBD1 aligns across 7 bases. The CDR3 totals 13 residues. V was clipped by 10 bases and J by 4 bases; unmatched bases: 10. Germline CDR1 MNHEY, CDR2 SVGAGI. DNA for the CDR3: TGTGCCACCCTTCGGGCAGGGGGATACGAGCAGTACTTC. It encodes CATLRAGGYEQYF.

The CDR3 protein is CASTRLVSGELFF. The DNA of the CDR3 is TGTGCCAGCACCCGCCTAGTGTCCGGGGAGCTGTTTTTT. This chain uses TRBV9 with TRBJ2-2; D unclear. The CDR3 is 13 residues long. Germline V gene data show CDR1 as SGDLS and CDR2 as YYNGEE. V dropped 6 bases and J dropped 6 bases, with 12 bases sitting between them. Full variable domain (remainder filled in from reference TRBV9 and TRBJ2-2): DSGVTQTPKHLITATGQRVTLRCSPRSGDLSVYWYQQSLDQGLQFLIQYYNGEERAKGNILERFSAQQFPDLHSELNLSSLELGDSALYFCASTRLVSGELFFGEGSRLTVL.

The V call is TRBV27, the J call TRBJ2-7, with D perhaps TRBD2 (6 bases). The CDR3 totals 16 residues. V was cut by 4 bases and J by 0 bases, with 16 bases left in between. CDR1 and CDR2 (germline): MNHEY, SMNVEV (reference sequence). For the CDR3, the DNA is TGTGCCAGCAGTTCCTACGGGGCGGGGAGCTCCTACGAGCAGTACTTC. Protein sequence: CASSSYGAGSSYEQYF.

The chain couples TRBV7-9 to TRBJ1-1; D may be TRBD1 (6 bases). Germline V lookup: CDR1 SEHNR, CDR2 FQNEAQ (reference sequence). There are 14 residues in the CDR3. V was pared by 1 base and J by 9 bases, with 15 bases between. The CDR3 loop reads CASSLDGGRGKAFF. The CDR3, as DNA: TGTGCCAGCAGCTTAGACGGGGGAAGGGGGAAAGCTTTCTTT.

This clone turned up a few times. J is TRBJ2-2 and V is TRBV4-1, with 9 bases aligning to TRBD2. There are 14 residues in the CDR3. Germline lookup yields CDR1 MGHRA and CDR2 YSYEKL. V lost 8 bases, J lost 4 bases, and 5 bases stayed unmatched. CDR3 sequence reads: CASASGDGTGELFF. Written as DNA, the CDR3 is TGCGCCAGCGCTAGCGGGGACGGCACCGGGGAGCTGTTTTTT.

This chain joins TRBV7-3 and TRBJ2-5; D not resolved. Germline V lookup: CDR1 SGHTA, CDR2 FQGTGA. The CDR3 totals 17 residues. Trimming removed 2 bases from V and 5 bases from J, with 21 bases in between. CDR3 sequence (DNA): TGTGCCAGCAGCTTACGAAGGGTTTTGATTGAATCGGAGACCCAGTACTTC. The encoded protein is CASSLRRVLIESETQYF. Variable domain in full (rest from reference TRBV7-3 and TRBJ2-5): GAGVSQTPSNKVTEKGKYVELRCDPISGHTALYWYRQSLGQGPEFLIYFQGTGAADDSGLPNDRFFAVRPEGSVSTLKIQRTERGDSAVYLCASSLRRVLIESETQYFGPGTRLLVL.

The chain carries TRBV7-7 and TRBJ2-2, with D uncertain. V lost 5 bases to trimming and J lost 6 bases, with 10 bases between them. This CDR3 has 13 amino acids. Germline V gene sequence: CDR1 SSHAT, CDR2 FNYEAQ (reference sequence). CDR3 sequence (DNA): TGTGCCAGCAGCCCCCGCGAGGCCGGGGAGCTGTTTTTT. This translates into CASSPREAGELFF.

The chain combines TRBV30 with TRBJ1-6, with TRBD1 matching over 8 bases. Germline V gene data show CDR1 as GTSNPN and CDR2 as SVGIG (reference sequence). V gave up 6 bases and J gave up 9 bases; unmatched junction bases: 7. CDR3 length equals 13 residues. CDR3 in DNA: TGTGCCTGCACTCGACAGGGGAGTTCACCCCTCCACTTT. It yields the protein CACTRQGSSPLHF.

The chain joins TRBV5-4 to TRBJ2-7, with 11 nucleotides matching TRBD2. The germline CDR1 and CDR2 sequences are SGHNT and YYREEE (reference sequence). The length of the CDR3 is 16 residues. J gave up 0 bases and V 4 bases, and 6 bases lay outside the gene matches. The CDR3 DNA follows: TGTGCCAGCAGCCAAGTAGCGGGAGGGCCCTCCTACGAGCAGTACTTC. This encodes CASSQVAGGPSYEQYF.

For the CDR3, the DNA is TGTGCCAGTAGTTCTAGTTTGCACACCGGGGAGCTGTTTTTT. Its protein is CASSSSLHTGELFF. The rearrangement joins TRBV19 to TRBJ2-2; D is uncertain. Trimming shortened V by 5 bases and J by 3 bases, and 10 bases separated the two germline ends. The CDR3 length is 14 residues. Germline-derived CDR1 and CDR2 are LNHDA and SQIVND (reference sequence).

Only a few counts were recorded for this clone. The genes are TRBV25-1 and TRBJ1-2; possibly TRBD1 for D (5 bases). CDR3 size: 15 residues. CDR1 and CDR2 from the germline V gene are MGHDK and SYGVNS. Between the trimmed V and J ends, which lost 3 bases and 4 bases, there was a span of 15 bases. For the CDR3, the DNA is TGTGCCAGCAGTGATGAGGGGTACGGAGTCTATGGCTACACCTTC. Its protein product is CASSDEGYGVYGYTF.

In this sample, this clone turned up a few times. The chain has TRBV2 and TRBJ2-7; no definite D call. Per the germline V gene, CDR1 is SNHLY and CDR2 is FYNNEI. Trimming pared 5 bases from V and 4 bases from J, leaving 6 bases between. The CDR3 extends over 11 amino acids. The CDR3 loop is CASSPQYEQYF. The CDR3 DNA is TGTGCCAGCAGTCCCCAGTACGAGCAGTACTTC. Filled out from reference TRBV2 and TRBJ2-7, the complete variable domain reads EPEVTQTPSHQVTQMGQEVILRCVPISNHLYFYWYRQILGQKVEFLVSFYNNEISEKSEIFDDQFSVERPDGSNFTLKIRSTKLEDSAMYFCASSPQYEQYFGPGTRLTVT.

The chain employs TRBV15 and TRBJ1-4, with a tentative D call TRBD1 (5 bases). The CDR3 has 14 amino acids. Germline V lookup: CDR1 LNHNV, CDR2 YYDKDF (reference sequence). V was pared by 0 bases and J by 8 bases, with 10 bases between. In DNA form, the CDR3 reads TGTGCCACCAGCAGAGATTGGGGGTTCGAAAAACTGTTTTTT. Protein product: CATSRDWGFEKLFF.

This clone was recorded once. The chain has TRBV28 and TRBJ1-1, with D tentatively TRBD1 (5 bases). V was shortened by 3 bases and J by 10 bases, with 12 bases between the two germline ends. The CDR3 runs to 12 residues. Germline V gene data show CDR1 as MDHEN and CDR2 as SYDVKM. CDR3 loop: CASSFVGRVAFF. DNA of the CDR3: TGTGCCAGCAGTTTTGTGGGGCGGGTAGCTTTCTTT.